The 28 T cell receptor beta chains presented below share a single source sample, sequenced in a study. TCRdb used MiXCR to reprocess the RT-PCR reads, holding one entry per CDR3 protein. This table holds around 700,000 distinct CDR3 sequences, approximately 15% found once. The sample was memory CD4+ T cells from blood. All receptors come from a female donor in good health, serving as a healthy control.

This clonotype was detected a few times. The chain has TRBV27 and TRBJ2-1; 7 bases agree with TRBD2. The CDR3 is 17 residues long. In germline, CDR1 is MNHEY, CDR2 SMNVEV (reference sequence). Trimming at V came to 1 base and at J to 1 base, leaving 7 bases not matched to a gene. As DNA, the CDR3 is TGTGCCAGCAGTTTATGGGTGGCTAGCGGTTCCTACAATGAGCAGTTCTTC. It specifies CASSLWVASGSYNEQFF.

A few counts support this clonotype. This rearrangement joins TRBV27 to TRBJ1-4; TRBD1 is a possible D gene (6 bases). The CDR3 spans 14 residues. Between the trimmed V and J ends, which lost 6 bases and 6 bases, there was a span of 14 bases. Germline V lookup: CDR1 MNHEY, CDR2 SMNVEV (reference sequence). CDR3 nucleotides: TGTGCCAGCAGCATAGGGGGTACTTATGAAAAACTGTTTTTT. Amino acids: CASSIGGTYEKLFF.

The sample holds many counts of this clonotype. V is TRBV27 and J is TRBJ1-1; tentatively, D is TRBD1 (6 bases). Germline assignment: CDR1 MNHEY and CDR2 SMNVEV (reference sequence). CDR3 length: 13 residues. The V end lost 10 bases, the J end lost 0 bases, and 12 bases lay between the germline ends. The CDR3 nucleotides are TGTGCCACCCGAGGGGGGATGAACACTGAAGCTTTCTTT. Translation gives CATRGGMNTEAFF.

For this clonotype: A read error may explain this, as a much larger clone is one base away. This chain uses TRBV7-9 with TRBJ1-1; 7 bases agree with TRBD1. This CDR3 is built from 15 residues. V dropped 5 bases and J dropped 0; count of bases not matched to a gene: 6. The germline CDR1 and CDR2 sequences are SEHNR and FQNEAQ (reference sequence). The chain's CDR3 is CASSPQGGMNTEAFF. In DNA, the CDR3 is TGTGCCAGCAGCCCCCAGGGGGGAATGAACACTGAAGCTTTCTTT.

The V call is TRBV7-2, the J call TRBJ2-1, with 8 bases lining up with TRBD2. Germline assignment: CDR1 SGHTA and CDR2 FQGNSA. The junction had 2 bases not matched to a gene; V was cut back by 1 base and J by 0 bases. The CDR3 sequence is 16 residues long. The CDR3 loop is CASSLVAGHSYNEQFF. CDR3 nucleotides: TGTGCCAGCAGCTTAGTAGCGGGGCACTCCTACAATGAGCAGTTCTTC.

The rearrangement uses TRBV4-1 and TRBJ2-7, with D possibly being TRBD1 (5 bases). The germline CDR1 and CDR2 sequences are MGHRA and YSYEKL. The V gene lost 3 bases and the J gene lost 2 bases, with 11 bases spanning the gap. The CDR3 runs 14 residues. CDR3 in amino acids: CASSQVDRPYEQYF. The CDR3 nucleotides are TGCGCCAGCAGCCAGGTAGACAGACCCTACGAGCAGTACTTC.

The chain combines TRBV15 with TRBJ2-5; D is ambiguous. This CDR3 is built from 14 residues. Per germline, CDR1 LNHNV and CDR2 YYDKDF (reference sequence). V was cut by 1 base and J by 1 base, with 7 bases left in between. CDR3 amino acids: CATSRGSGQETQYF. CDR3 coding DNA: TGTGCCACCAGCAGAGGGAGTGGCCAAGAGACCCAGTACTTC.

The CDR3 coding sequence is TGTGCCAGCAGCAACCCCGGAGGGGCTACTGAAGCTTTCTTT. Translating gives CASSNPGGATEAFF. V usage is TRBV11-2 and J usage is TRBJ1-1; a possible D gene is TRBD1 (5 bases). The CDR3 is 14 residues long. Trimming pared 5 bases from V and 5 bases from J, leaving 15 bases between. The germline V gene has CDR1 SGHAT and CDR2 FQNNGV.

This clonotype was recorded a few times. The chain couples TRBV11-3 to TRBJ2-1, with 8 bases lining up with TRBD2. Germline assignment: CDR1 SGHNT and CDR2 YENEEA. With 5 bases clipped from V and 7 bases from J, the junction kept 4 bases outside the gene matches. CDR3 length: 13 amino acids. CDR3 in DNA: TGTGCCAGCAGCGGACTAGCTAGGAATGAGCAGTTCTTC. Its protein product is CASSGLARNEQFF.

This clonotype turned up a few times. V is TRBV7-9 and J is TRBJ2-1; 11 bases fit TRBD2. This CDR3 spans 16 amino acids. Germline V gene lookup returns CDR1 SEHNR and CDR2 FQNEAQ (reference sequence). Trimming removed 5 bases from V and 4 bases from J; junction bases left unmatched: 7. CDR3 protein: CASSVLAGGPYNEQFF. CDR3 DNA: TGTGCCAGCAGCGTCTTAGCGGGAGGGCCTTACAATGAGCAGTTCTTC.

This clonotype showed up just a few times. This rearrangement joins TRBV15 to TRBJ1-3, with a weak D call TRBD1 (5 bases). CDR3 length: 14 amino acids. In germline, CDR1 is LNHNV, CDR2 YYDKDF (reference sequence). V was pared by 2 bases and J by 8 bases, with 13 bases between. The CDR3 region is CATSRLGGRDTIYF. The CDR3, as DNA: TGTGCCACCAGCAGATTGGGGGGTCGGGACACCATATATTTT.

This clonotype was counted a few times. This chain uses TRBV5-1 with TRBJ1-5, with D tentatively TRBD1 (5 bases). The CDR3 sequence is 15 residues long. Germline lookup yields CDR1 SGHRS and CDR2 YFSETQ. Trimming stripped 2 bases from V and 7 bases from J, with 16 bases between. CDR3 region: CASSLTGGFGQPQHF. The CDR3 DNA reads as TGCGCCAGCAGCTTAACCGGGGGGTTTGGGCAGCCCCAGCATTTT.

The rearrangement uses TRBV19 and TRBJ2-1; 10 nucleotides agree with TRBD1. CDR1 and CDR2 from the germline V gene are LNHDA and SQIVND (reference sequence). CDR3 length: 15 residues. V lost 7 bases and J lost 2; bases outside the gene matches: 5. CDR3 in DNA: TGTGCCAGTAAATTGACAGGGGGCACCTACAATGAGCAGTTCTTC. Translating gives CASKLTGGTYNEQFF. Supplemented by reference TRBV19 and TRBJ2-1, the full variable domain reads DGGITQSPKYLFRKEGQNVTLSCEQNLNHDAMYWYRQDPGQGLRLIYYSQIVNDFQKGDIAEGYSVSREKKESFPLTVTSAQKNPTAFYLCASKLTGGTYNEQFFGPGTRLTVL.

This chain joins TRBV6-2 or TRBV6-3 and TRBJ1-2; D might be TRBD1 (5 bases). Germline CDR1 reads MNHEY; CDR2 reads SVGEGT. The CDR3 is 14 residues long. The germline V and J ends were trimmed by 8 bases and 6 bases, with 19 bases remaining between them. CDR3 region: CASETRQRANGYTF. In DNA, the CDR3 is TGTGCCAGCGAAACAAGACAGCGGGCGAATGGCTACACCTTC.

CDR3 DNA sequence: TGTGCCAGCTCACGAAAGGGACAGTCACCCCTGGGCACTGAAGCTTTCTTT. This sequence encodes CASSRKGQSPLGTEAFF. The chain combines TRBV18 with TRBJ1-1; 7 positions match TRBD1. V lost 4 bases to trimming and J lost 4 bases; unmatched junction nucleotides: 15. The CDR3 is 17 residues long. The germline V gene has CDR1 KGHSH and CDR2 LQKENI.

At least ten counts were recorded for this clonotype. This chain connects TRBV20-1 to TRBJ2-1; 9 bases fit TRBD1. From germline, CDR1 is DFQATT and CDR2 SNEGSKA (reference sequence). V dropped 5 bases and J dropped 1; count of bases not matched to a gene: 6. The CDR3 is 15 residues long. The CDR3 DNA reads TGCAGTGCTGAGGGAGGACAGGGGTCCTACAATGAGCAGTTCTTC. Protein: CSAEGGQGSYNEQFF.

This clonotype was recorded at least ten times. CDR3 region: CASSSRDSGYEQYF. In nucleotides, the CDR3 is TGTGCCAGCAGCTCCCGGGACAGTGGCTACGAGCAGTACTTC. The V and J genes are TRBV7-6 and TRBJ2-7, with 7 bases fitting TRBD1. The CDR3 consists of 14 residues. Germline lookup yields CDR1 SGHVS and CDR2 FNYEAQ. The trim removed 4 bases at V and 3 bases at J, leaving 6 bases unmatched. The whole variable domain, filled in from reference TRBV7-6 and TRBJ2-7, reads GAGVSQSPRYKVTKRGQDVALRCDPISGHVSLYWYRQALGQGPEFLTYFNYEAQQDKSGLPNDRFSAERPEGSISTLTIQRTEQRDSAMYRCASSSRDSGYEQYFGPGTRLTVT.

J is TRBJ1-1 and V is TRBV20-1; D perhaps matches TRBD1 (5 bases). Germline V lookup: CDR1 DFQATT, CDR2 SNEGSKA (reference sequence). V was trimmed by 5 bases and J by 5 bases, leaving 18 bases between them. The CDR3 sequence is 14 residues long. The CDR3 is CSAAKVLGGTEAFF. The CDR3 bases are TGCAGTGCTGCCAAAGTTTTGGGGGGTACTGAAGCTTTCTTT.

This clonotype was counted many times. The chain joins TRBV7-2 to TRBJ2-1; D gene unclear. The V end lost 5 bases, the J end lost 0 bases, and 8 bases lay between the germline ends. Germline V gene lookup returns CDR1 SGHTA and CDR2 FQGNSA. This CDR3 has 14 amino acids. CDR3 in amino acids: CASSAPFSYNEQFF. The CDR3 coding sequence is TGTGCCAGCAGCGCACCATTCTCCTACAATGAGCAGTTCTTC.

The V call is TRBV7-2, the J call TRBJ1-5; D remains unclear. The CDR3 spans 13 residues. V lost 5 bases, J lost 6 bases, and 11 bases lay in between. The germline V gene encodes CDR1 SGHTA and CDR2 FQGNSA. CDR3 sequence reads: CASSVEASQPQHF. Here the CDR3 DNA reads TGTGCCAGCAGCGTAGAGGCAAGTCAGCCCCAGCATTTT.

V is TRBV24-1 and J is TRBJ2-5; tentatively, D is TRBD1 (6 bases). CDR1 is KGHDR, CDR2 SFDVKD, per germline. The CDR3 extends over 16 amino acids. V was pared by 5 bases and J by 5 bases, with 20 bases between. DNA for the CDR3: TGTGCCACCAGTGCTTCCCAGGACAGCCCTGGGGAGACCCAGTACTTC. Protein product: CATSASQDSPGETQYF.

The sample holds a few counts of this clonotype. The chain is built from TRBV7-3 and TRBJ1-3; D is possibly TRBD1 (5 bases). CDR3 length equals 15 residues. V shed 6 bases and J shed 0 bases, with 12 bases lying between them. Per the germline V gene, CDR1 is SGHTA and CDR2 is FQGTGA. CDR3 loop: CASSLDSYSGNTIYF. Here the CDR3 DNA reads TGTGCCAGCAGTTTAGACAGTTACTCTGGAAACACCATATATTTT. Full variable domain (missing parts from reference TRBV7-3 and TRBJ1-3): GAGVSQTPSNKVTEKGKYVELRCDPISGHTALYWYRQSLGQGPEFLIYFQGTGAADDSGLPNDRFFAVRPEGSVSTLKIQRTERGDSAVYLCASSLDSYSGNTIYFGEGSWLTVV.

This clonotype has just a few counts. The chain uses TRBV6-2 or TRBV6-3 and TRBJ2-3; D call uncertain. The CDR3 runs 16 residues. V gave up 0 bases and J gave up 2 bases, with 12 bases separating them. CDR1 is MNHEY and CDR2 is SVGEGT in the germline V gene. The CDR3 bases are TGTGCCAGCAGTTACTCGAGTAAGACCCTCACAGATACGCAGTATTTT. Translated, it gives CASSYSSKTLTDTQYF.

This clonotype was observed a few times. The chain employs TRBV12-3 or TRBV12-4 and TRBJ2-1, with a possible D match to TRBD2 (7 bases). V lost 8 bases, J lost 13 bases, and 18 bases lay in between. This CDR3 comprises 12 residues. The CDR3 region has the DNA TGTGCCAGCTGGAGGGCGGGGGCCAGCCAGTTCTTC. Translating gives CASWRAGASQFF.

The table lists this clonotype with many counts. The chain joins TRBV7-3 to TRBJ2-7; no definite D call. V lost 5 bases to trimming and J lost 5 bases, with 16 bases between them. Germline values: CDR1 SGHTA, CDR2 FQGTGA. The CDR3 runs 14 residues. The CDR3 DNA reads TGTGCCAGCAGCCCATCTAGGGTATCCGACGAGCAGTACTTC. This gives the protein CASSPSRVSDEQYF.

This clonotype was found many times. The chain uses TRBV5-6 and TRBJ1-5; 11 bases line up with TRBD1. After removal of 4 bases from V and 3 bases from J, the junction contained 6 bases not matched to a gene. Germline loops: CDR1 SGHDT, CDR2 YYEEEE. CDR3 size: 16 residues. The CDR3 DNA reads TGTGCCAGCAGCGCCAGGGACAGGGGGGCCAATCAGCCCCAGCATTTT. Its protein is CASSARDRGANQPQHF. Full variable domain (missing parts from reference TRBV5-6 and TRBJ1-5): DAGVTQSPTHLIKTRGQQVTLRCSPKSGHDTVSWYQQALGQGPQFIFQYYEEEERQRGNFPDRFSGHQFPNYSSELNVNALLLGDSALYLCASSARDRGANQPQHFGDGTRLSIL.

This clonotype was seen repeatedly, ten times or more. The V call is TRBV20-1, the J call TRBJ1-1; D not resolved. The V gene lost 0 bases and the J gene lost 5 bases, with 19 bases spanning the gap. The CDR3 is made up of 16 amino acids. The germline CDR1 and CDR2 sequences are DFQATT and SNEGSKA (reference sequence). CDR3 in DNA: TGCAGTGCTAGAGATTATGGGCCCTCTACCGGGACTGAAGCTTTCTTT. Its translation is CSARDYGPSTGTEAFF.

The chain links TRBV18 to TRBJ2-7, with 12 bases matching TRBD1. V lost 6 bases and J lost 3; bases outside the gene matches: 9. The CDR3 extends over 16 amino acids. Germline lookup yields CDR1 KGHSH and CDR2 LQKENI. This CDR3 reads CASSPRGTGGFYEQYF. The CDR3 bases are TGTGCCAGCTCTCCAAGGGGGACAGGGGGCTTCTACGAGCAGTACTTC.